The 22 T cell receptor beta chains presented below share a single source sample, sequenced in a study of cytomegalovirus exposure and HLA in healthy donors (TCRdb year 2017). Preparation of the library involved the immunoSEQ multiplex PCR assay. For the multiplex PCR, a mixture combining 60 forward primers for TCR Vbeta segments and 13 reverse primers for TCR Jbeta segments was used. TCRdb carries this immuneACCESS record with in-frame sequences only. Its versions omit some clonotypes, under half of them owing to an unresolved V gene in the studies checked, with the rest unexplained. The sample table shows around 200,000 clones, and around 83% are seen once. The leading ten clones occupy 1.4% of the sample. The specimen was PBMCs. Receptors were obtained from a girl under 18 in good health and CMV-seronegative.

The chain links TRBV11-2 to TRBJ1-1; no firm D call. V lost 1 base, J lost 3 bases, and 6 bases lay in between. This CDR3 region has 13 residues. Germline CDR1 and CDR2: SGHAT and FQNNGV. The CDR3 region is CASSLVSYTEAFF. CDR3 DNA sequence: TGTGCCAGCAGCTTAGTCTCCTACACTGAAGCTTTCTTT.

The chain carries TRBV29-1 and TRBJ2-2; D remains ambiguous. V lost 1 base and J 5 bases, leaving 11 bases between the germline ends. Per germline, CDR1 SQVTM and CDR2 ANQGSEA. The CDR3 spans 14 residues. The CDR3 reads CSVEGKRGTGELFF. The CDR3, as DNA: TGCAGCGTTGAAGGAAAGCGAGGAACCGGGGAGCTGTTTTTT.

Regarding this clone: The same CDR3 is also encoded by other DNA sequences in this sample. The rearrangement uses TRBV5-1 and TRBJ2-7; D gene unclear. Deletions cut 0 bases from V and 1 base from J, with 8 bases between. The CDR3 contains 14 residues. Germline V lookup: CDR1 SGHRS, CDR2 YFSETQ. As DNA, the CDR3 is TGCGCCAGCAGCTTGGTTGCCGGTTCCTACGAGCAGTACTTC. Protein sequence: CASSLVAGSYEQYF.

Written as DNA, the CDR3 is TGTGCCAGCAGCTTGGCCCGGCAGGGATTCAACGAGCAGTACTTC. As protein: CASSLARQGFNEQYF. V usage is TRBV5-6 and J usage is TRBJ2-5, with a weak D call TRBD1 (5 bases). TRBJ2-7 explains the end of the DNA better; the J call may be wrong. Germline V gene sequence: CDR1 SGHDT, CDR2 YYEEEE. The CDR3 has 15 residues.

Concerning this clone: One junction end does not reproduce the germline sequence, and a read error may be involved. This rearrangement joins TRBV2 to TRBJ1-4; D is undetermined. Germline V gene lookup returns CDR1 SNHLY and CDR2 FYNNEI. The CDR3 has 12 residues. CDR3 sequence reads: CASSTANEKLLF. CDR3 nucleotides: TGTGCCAGCAGCACTGCTAATGAAAAACTGCTTTTT.

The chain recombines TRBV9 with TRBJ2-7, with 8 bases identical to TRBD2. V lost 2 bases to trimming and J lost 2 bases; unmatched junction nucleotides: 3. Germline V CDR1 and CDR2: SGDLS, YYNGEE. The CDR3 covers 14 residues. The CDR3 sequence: CASSVGTSPYEQYF. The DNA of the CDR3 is TGTGCCAGCAGCGTCGGGACTAGTCCCTACGAGCAGTACTTC.

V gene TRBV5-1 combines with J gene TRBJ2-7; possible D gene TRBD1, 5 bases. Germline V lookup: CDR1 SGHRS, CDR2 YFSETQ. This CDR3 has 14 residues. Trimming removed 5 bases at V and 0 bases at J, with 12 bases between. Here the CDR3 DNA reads TGCGCCAGCAGAAGACAGCCGAGCTCCTACGAGCAGTACTTC. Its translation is CASRRQPSSYEQYF.

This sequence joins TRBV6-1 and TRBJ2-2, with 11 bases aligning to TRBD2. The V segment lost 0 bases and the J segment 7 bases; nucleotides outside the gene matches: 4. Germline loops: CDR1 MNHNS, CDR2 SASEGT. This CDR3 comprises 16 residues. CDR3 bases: TGTGCCAGCAGTGAAGCTAGCGGGGGGGTTTTCGGGGAGCTGTTTTTT. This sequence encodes CASSEASGGVFGELFF.

This chain's CDR3 is CTSSPRERGSYEQYF. The CDR3 coding sequence is TGCACCAGCAGCCCGCGGGAGAGAGGCTCCTACGAGCAGTACTTC. This rearrangement joins TRBV1 to TRBJ2-7; the table's TRBD2 call for D was not verified on the DNA. TRBV1 is designated a pseudogene. The CDR3 spans 15 residues.

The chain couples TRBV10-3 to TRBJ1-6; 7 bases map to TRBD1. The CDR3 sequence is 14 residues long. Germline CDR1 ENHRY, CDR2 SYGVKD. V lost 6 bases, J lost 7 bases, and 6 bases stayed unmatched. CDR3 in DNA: TGTGCCATCAGCCCCGGGACAGTGAATTCACCCCTCCACTTT. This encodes CAISPGTVNSPLHF.

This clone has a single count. The CDR3: CASSYSLNTEAFF. Written as DNA, the CDR3 is TGTGCCAGCAGTTACAGTTTGAACACTGAAGCTTTCTTT. This chain connects TRBV2 to TRBJ1-1, with unresolved D. Trimming removed 5 bases from V and 0 bases from J, with 7 bases in between. This CDR3 spans 13 amino acids. Germline V gene data show CDR1 as SNHLY and CDR2 as FYNNEI.

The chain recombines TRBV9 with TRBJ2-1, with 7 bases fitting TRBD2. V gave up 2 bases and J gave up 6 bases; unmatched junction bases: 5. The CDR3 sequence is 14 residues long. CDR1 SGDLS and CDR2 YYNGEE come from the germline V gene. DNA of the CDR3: TGTGCCAGCAGCGTGGGGGGAGGGTCCAATGAGCAGTTCTTC. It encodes CASSVGGGSNEQFF. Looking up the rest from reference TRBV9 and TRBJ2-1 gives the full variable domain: DSGVTQTPKHLITATGQRVTLRCSPRSGDLSVYWYQQSLDQGLQFLIQYYNGEERAKGNILERFSAQQFPDLHSELNLSSLELGDSALYFCASSVGGGSNEQFFGPGTRLTVL.

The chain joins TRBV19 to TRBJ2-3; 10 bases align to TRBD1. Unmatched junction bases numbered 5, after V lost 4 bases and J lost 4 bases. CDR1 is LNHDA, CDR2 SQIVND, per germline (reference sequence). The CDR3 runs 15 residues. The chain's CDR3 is CASSRTGGVADTQYF. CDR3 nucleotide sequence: TGTGCCAGTAGTAGGACAGGGGGGGTGGCAGATACGCAGTATTTT.

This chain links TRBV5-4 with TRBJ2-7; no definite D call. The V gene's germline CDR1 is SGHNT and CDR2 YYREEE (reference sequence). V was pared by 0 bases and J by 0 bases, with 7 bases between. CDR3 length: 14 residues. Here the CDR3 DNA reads TGTGCCAGCAGCTTGGTGGCCAGCTCCTACGAGCAGTACTTC. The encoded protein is CASSLVASSYEQYF.

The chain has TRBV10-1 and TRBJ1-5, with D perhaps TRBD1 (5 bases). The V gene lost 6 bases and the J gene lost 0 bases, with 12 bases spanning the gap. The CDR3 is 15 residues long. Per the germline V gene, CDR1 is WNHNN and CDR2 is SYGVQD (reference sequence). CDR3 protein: CASRSQGYSNQPQHF. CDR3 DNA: TGCGCCAGCAGATCTCAGGGCTATAGCAATCAGCCCCAGCATTTT.

The chain's CDR3 is CASSTTGEDYGYTF. The CDR3 DNA reads as TGTGCCAGCTCAACGACAGGGGAGGACTATGGCTACACCTTC. The V call is TRBV18, the J call TRBJ1-2; the match to TRBD1 covers 8 bases. J lost 3 bases, V lost 5 bases, and 5 bases had no gene match. The CDR3 sequence is 14 residues long. In germline, CDR1 is KGHSH, CDR2 LQKENI. Together with reference TRBV18 and TRBJ1-2, the CDR3 gives the full variable domain: NAGVMQNPRHLVRRRGQEARLRCSPMKGHSHVYWYRQLPEEGLKFMVYLQKENIIDESGMPKERFSAEFPKEGPSILRIQQVVRGDSAAYFCASSTTGEDYGYTFGSGTRLTVV.

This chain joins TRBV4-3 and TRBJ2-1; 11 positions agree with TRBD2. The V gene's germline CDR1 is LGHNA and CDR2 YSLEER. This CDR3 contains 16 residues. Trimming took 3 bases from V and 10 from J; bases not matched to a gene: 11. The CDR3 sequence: CASSHVTSGASYEQFF. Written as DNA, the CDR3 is TGCGCCAGCAGCCACGTGACTAGCGGGGCCTCATACGAGCAGTTCTTC.

CDR3 in DNA: TGTGCCAGCAGCCTCCCTTCGGGACAGGCCTTCAATCAGCCCCAGCATTTT. Protein: CASSLPSGQAFNQPQHF. The chain uses TRBV9 and TRBJ1-5, with 8 bases aligning to TRBD1. V dropped 4 bases and J dropped 3; count of bases not matched to a gene: 12. This CDR3 comprises 17 residues. CDR1 is SGDLS, CDR2 YYNGEE, per germline.

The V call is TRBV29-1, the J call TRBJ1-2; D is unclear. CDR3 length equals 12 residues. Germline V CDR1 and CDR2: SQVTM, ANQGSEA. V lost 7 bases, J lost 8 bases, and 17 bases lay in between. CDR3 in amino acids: CSADGSARGYTF. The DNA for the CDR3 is TGCAGCGCCGACGGGTCTGCGCGGGGCTACACCTTC.

This CDR3 reads CASSSLDRVLNEQYF. CDR3 coding DNA: TGTGCCAGCAGTTCTTTGGACAGGGTTCTGAACGAGCAGTACTTC. V and J are TRBV6-1 and TRBJ2-7; 8 bases are shared with TRBD1. The germline V gene encodes CDR1 MNHNS and CDR2 SASEGT. CDR3 size: 15 residues. V was pared by 5 bases and J by 5 bases, with 11 bases of the junction left unmatched.

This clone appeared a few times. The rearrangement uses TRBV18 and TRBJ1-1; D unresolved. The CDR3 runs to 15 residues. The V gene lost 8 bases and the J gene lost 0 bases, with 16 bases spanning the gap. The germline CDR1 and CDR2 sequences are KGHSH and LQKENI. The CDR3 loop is CASIPTARMNTEAFF. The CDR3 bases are TGTGCCAGCATTCCGACCGCTAGGATGAACACTGAAGCTTTCTTT.

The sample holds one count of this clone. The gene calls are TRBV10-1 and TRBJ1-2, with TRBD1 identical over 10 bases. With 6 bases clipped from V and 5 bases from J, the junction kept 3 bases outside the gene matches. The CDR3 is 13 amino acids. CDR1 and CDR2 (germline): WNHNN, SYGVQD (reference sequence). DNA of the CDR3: TGCGCCAGCAGCCCGGGACAGGGGTATGGCTACACCTTC. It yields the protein CASSPGQGYGYTF.